Listed here are 21 T cell receptor beta chains from one sample, sequenced in a study of beta chain features in type 1 diabetes (dated by TCRdb to the late 2010s). To prepare the library, the immunoSEQ multiplex PCR assay was applied. The entire amount of isolated RNA was reverse transcribed using the High Capacity cDNA Reverse Transcription Kit, so the sequenced TCRB transcripts were expressed ones. Entries here come from immuneACCESS through TCRdb and include only in-frame sequences with V and J called. Some clones fail to appear in such tables; in the studies checked, an unresolved V gene covers under half of the shortfall, and the cause of the remainder is unknown. The sample data list around 430,000 clones, and approximately 31% of these were observed just once. The leading ten clones occupy 0.05% to 0.07% of the sample. The sequenced material came from naive CD4+ T cells from blood. Read against the paper, the sample's cell subset or site label means: true naive CD4+ T cells. The source of these receptors is a man between 18 and 35 years old in good health.

The chain has TRBV29-1 and TRBJ2-5; 9 bases agree with TRBD2. Per the germline V gene, CDR1 is SQVTM and CDR2 is ANQGSEA. This CDR3 contains 13 residues. V lost 1 base to trimming and J lost 3 bases; unmatched junction nucleotides: 0. The CDR3, as DNA: TGCAGCGTTGAAGGACTAGCGGAAGAGACCCAGTACTTC. Translation gives CSVEGLAEETQYF.

This clone was counted a few times. The rearrangement links TRBV11-1 to TRBJ2-1; D unresolved. The CDR3 loop spans 12 amino acids. Germline values: CDR1 SGHAT, CDR2 FQDESV (reference sequence). V shed 1 base and J shed 6 bases, with 4 bases lying between them. For the CDR3, the DNA is TGTGCCAGCAGCTTAGAGATCAATGAGCAGTTCTTC. Its translation is CASSLEINEQFF.

In its sample, this clone was seen a few times. The chain couples TRBV30 to TRBJ2-1; possible D gene TRBD1, 5 bases. Germline CDR1 reads GTSNPN; CDR2 reads SVGIG (reference sequence). The CDR3 runs to 13 residues. Trimming took off 3 bases at V and 4 bases at J, with 10 bases between the two ends. The CDR3 is CAWRTDSYNEQFF. The DNA of the CDR3 is TGTGCCTGGAGGACCGACAGTTACAATGAGCAGTTCTTC.

This clone was seen a few times. The chain couples TRBV9 to TRBJ2-1; no firm D call. CDR3 length equals 14 residues. V was shortened by 0 bases and J by 9 bases, with 13 bases between the two germline ends. Germline CDR1 reads SGDLS; CDR2 reads YYNGEE. The CDR3, as DNA: TGTGCCAGCAGCGTAGCTACGACTTCACTTGAGCAGTTCTTC. Amino acids: CASSVATTSLEQFF. The full variable domain, completed using reference TRBV9 and TRBJ2-1, is DSGVTQTPKHLITATGQRVTLRCSPRSGDLSVYWYQQSLDQGLQFLIQYYNGEERAKGNILERFSAQQFPDLHSELNLSSLELGDSALYFCASSVATTSLEQFFGPGTRLTVL.

The chain uses TRBV27 and TRBJ2-3, with TRBD2 as a possible D gene (5 bases). CDR1 is MNHEY and CDR2 is SMNVEV in the germline V gene (reference sequence). The CDR3 totals 16 residues. V was cut by 1 base and J by 2 bases, with 13 bases left in between. DNA of the CDR3: TGTGCCAGCAGTTTATTAGCGTTAGATAACACAGATACGCAGTATTTT. Translation gives CASSLLALDNTDTQYF.

The V and J genes are TRBV5-6 and TRBJ2-7; weak D call: TRBD2 (5 bases). The CDR3 has 14 amino acids. V gave up 0 bases and J gave up 2 bases, with 9 bases separating them. CDR1 SGHDT and CDR2 YYEEEE come from the germline V gene. The CDR3 is CASSLVLVPYEQYF. The DNA for the CDR3 is TGTGCCAGCAGCTTGGTACTAGTGCCCTACGAGCAGTACTTC. Combining the CDR3 with reference TRBV5-6 and TRBJ2-7 gives the whole variable domain DAGVTQSPTHLIKTRGQQVTLRCSPKSGHDTVSWYQQALGQGPQFIFQYYEEEERQRGNFPDRFSGHQFPNYSSELNVNALLLGDSALYLCASSLVLVPYEQYFGPGTRLTVT.

The gene calls are TRBV6-6 and TRBJ2-4; TRBD2 is a possible D gene (6 bases). From germline, CDR1 is MNHNY and CDR2 SVGAGI (reference sequence). With 6 bases removed from V and 4 bases from J, the gap between germline ends came to 16 bases. The CDR3 extends over 15 amino acids. The CDR3: CASSREVDRKNIQYF. The CDR3 DNA follows: TGTGCCAGCAGCAGGGAGGTAGACCGTAAAAACATTCAGTACTTC.

In regard to this clone: Different DNA sequences within this sample yield the same CDR3. This chain connects TRBV30 to TRBJ2-7; D unclear. The V end lost 0 bases, the J end lost 1 base, and 7 bases lay between the germline ends. Germline CDR1 and CDR2: GTSNPN and SVGIG (reference sequence). The CDR3 contains 13 residues. The CDR3 reads CAWSVSLSYEQYF. The CDR3 DNA reads TGTGCCTGGAGTGTATCCTTATCCTACGAGCAGTACTTC.

This rearrangement joins TRBV30 to TRBJ1-1; 7 bases are shared with TRBD1. V gave up 5 bases and J gave up 0 bases; unmatched junction bases: 6. This CDR3 region has 14 residues. CDR1 is GTSNPN and CDR2 is SVGIG in the germline V gene (reference sequence). This chain's CDR3 is CAWGIGTVNTEAFF. As DNA, the CDR3 is TGTGCCTGGGGCATCGGGACAGTGAACACTGAAGCTTTCTTT. Drawing the rest from reference TRBV30 and TRBJ1-1, the complete variable domain is SQTIHQWPATLVQPVGSPLSLECTVEGTSNPNLYWYRQAAGRGLQLLFYSVGIGQISSEVPQNLSASRPQDRQFILSSKKLLLSDSGFYLCAWGIGTVNTEAFFGQGTRLTVV.

The genes are TRBV9 and TRBJ1-1, with D unclear. Germline-derived CDR1 and CDR2 are SGDLS and YYNGEE. CDR3 length: 13 amino acids. Trimming removed 0 bases at V and 8 bases at J, with 11 bases between. Here the CDR3 reads CASSVEKKTEAFF. The CDR3 DNA reads as TGTGCCAGCAGCGTAGAAAAGAAAACAGAAGCTTTCTTT.

This clone was seen a few times. This chain links TRBV2 with TRBJ2-7; D remains ambiguous. Trimming took 5 bases from V and 0 from J, leaving 5 bases between them. CDR1 is SNHLY, CDR2 FYNNEI, per germline. CDR3 length equals 12 residues. Here the CDR3 reads CASSPSSYEQYF. CDR3 in DNA: TGTGCCAGCAGTCCAAGCTCCTACGAGCAGTACTTC.

This clone has a handful of counts. V is TRBV2 and J is TRBJ2-7, with unresolved D. The CDR3 is 12 residues long. Germline V lookup: CDR1 SNHLY, CDR2 FYNNEI. With 5 bases removed from V and 6 bases from J, the gap between germline ends came to 11 bases. CDR3 nucleotides: TGTGCCAGCAGTACGGCAGTAAGCGAGCAGTACTTC. This translates into CASSTAVSEQYF.

The V call is TRBV11-2, the J call TRBJ2-5; a weak D match, TRBD2 (5 bases). Trimming stripped 5 bases from V and 5 bases from J, with 15 bases between. This CDR3 region has 14 residues. The germline CDR1 and CDR2 sequences are SGHAT and FQNNGV. CDR3 nucleotide sequence: TGTGCCAGCAGCCCTCATACTAGAGAGGAGACCCAGTACTTC. It yields the protein CASSPHTREETQYF. The full variable domain, rest sourced from reference TRBV11-2 and TRBJ2-5, is EAGVAQSPRYKIIEKRQSVAFWCNPISGHATLYWYQQILGQGPKLLIQFQNNGVVDDSQLPKDRFSAERLKGVDSTLKIQPAKLEDSAVYLCASSPHTREETQYFGPGTRLLVL.

This clone was found a few times. V is TRBV6-6 and J is TRBJ2-1, with 7 bases matching TRBD1. Germline V CDR1 and CDR2: MNHNY, SVGAGI (reference sequence). CDR3 size: 14 residues. Trimming removed 6 bases from V and 3 bases from J; junction bases left unmatched: 5. CDR3 residues: CASRSRGIYNEQFF. DNA for the CDR3: TGTGCCAGCAGAAGCAGGGGGATCTACAATGAGCAGTTCTTC.

The gene calls are TRBV23-1 and TRBJ2-1; tentatively, D is TRBD1 (6 bases). TRBV23-1 is noted as an ORF with a role that remains uncertain. This CDR3 has 18 residues. V dropped 0 bases and J dropped 3 bases, with 18 bases sitting between them. CDR3 amino acids: CASSQSRVFGGYYNEQFF. DNA of the CDR3: TGCGCCAGCAGTCAATCTAGGGTCTTTGGGGGCTACTACAATGAGCAGTTCTTC.

V and J are TRBV4-1 and TRBJ1-4; the D is unclear. V lost 1 base and J 6 bases, leaving 12 bases between the germline ends. Germline V lookup: CDR1 MGHRA, CDR2 YSYEKL. This CDR3 has 15 residues. CDR3 bases: TGCGCCAGCAGCCAAGTGGGGAGCGGTTATGAAAAACTGTTTTTT. Protein sequence: CASSQVGSGYEKLFF.

This clone turned up a few times. Here the CDR3 DNA reads TGCAGCGTTGATGAGGGAACCTACGAGCAGTACTTC. Translated: CSVDEGTYEQYF. The chain recombines TRBV29-1 with TRBJ2-7; TRBD2 might be the D (5 bases). The CDR3 is made up of 12 amino acids. Germline V gene lookup returns CDR1 SQVTM and CDR2 ANQGSEA. V was shortened by 3 bases and J by 2 bases, with 8 bases between the two germline ends.

The rearrangement links TRBV19 to TRBJ1-4; no definite D call. The CDR3 extends over 11 amino acids. Germline CDR1 LNHDA, CDR2 SQIVND (reference sequence). Trimming shortened V by 7 bases and J by 8 bases, and 8 bases separated the two germline ends. Here the CDR3 DNA reads TGTGCCAGTATGATAGGCGAAAAACTGTTTTTT. Amino acid sequence: CASMIGEKLFF.

This clone was detected once. The chain combines TRBV19 with TRBJ1-2, with TRBD1 matching 12 bases. The CDR3 consists of 13 residues. The germline gives CDR1 LNHDA, CDR2 SQIVND (reference sequence). The trim removed 7 bases at V and 8 bases at J, leaving 5 bases unmatched. This chain's CDR3 is CASTPGTGGGYTF. DNA for the CDR3: TGTGCCAGTACCCCCGGGACAGGGGGCGGCTACACCTTC.

The rearrangement joins TRBV19 to TRBJ2-4; TRBD2 agrees at 9 bases. Germline V lookup: CDR1 LNHDA, CDR2 SQIVND (reference sequence). The CDR3 loop spans 18 amino acids. Trimming removed 5 bases from V and 8 bases from J; junction bases left unmatched: 19. This CDR3 reads CASSPLGLAPEMGDIQYF. The CDR3 DNA is TGTGCCAGTAGTCCTCTGGGACTAGCACCGGAGATGGGGGACATTCAGTACTTC. Full variable domain (outside the CDR3, taken from reference TRBV19 and TRBJ2-4): DGGITQSPKYLFRKEGQNVTLSCEQNLNHDAMYWYRQDPGQGLRLIYYSQIVNDFQKGDIAEGYSVSREKKESFPLTVTSAQKNPTAFYLCASSPLGLAPEMGDIQYFGAGTRLSVL.

This clone was counted only a few times. This rearrangement joins TRBV7-2 to TRBJ2-1; D is possibly TRBD2 (6 bases). V was clipped by 3 bases and J by 5 bases, with 11 bases between them. The germline CDR1 and CDR2 sequences are SGHTA and FQGNSA. There are 14 residues in the CDR3. The CDR3 is CASSFRLDNNEQFF. DNA for the CDR3: TGTGCCAGCAGCTTCCGACTAGACAACAATGAGCAGTTCTTC.